This passage covers 8 T cell receptor beta chains from one sample sequenced in a study of spatial heterogeneity in lung cancer. Regarding time point: sample taken at primary tumor resection. MiXCR, applied by TCRdb to the 5' RACE reads, yields one record per CDR3 protein. The data contain 40,000 to 45,000 distinct CDR3 sequences, around 15% of them singletons. Sequencing was performed on PBMCs, taken at surgery. The origin of the receptors is a male donor with early-stage non-small cell lung cancer.

This clonotype was picked up a small number of times. The chain is built from TRBV9 and TRBJ2-3; the D is unclear. V was cut by 4 bases and J by 6 bases, with 9 bases left in between. Germline-derived CDR1 and CDR2 are SGDLS and YYNGEE. The CDR3 runs to 12 residues. The CDR3 sequence is CASSPYADTQYF. CDR3 nucleotides: TGTGCCAGCAGCCCCTACGCGGATACGCAGTATTTT.

This clonotype was seen ten or more times. This sequence joins TRBV11-3 and TRBJ2-3, with 14 bases that match TRBD2. Germline CDR1 reads SGHNT; CDR2 reads YENEEA. J was trimmed by 4 bases and V by 5 bases; bases with no gene match: 5. The CDR3 is 16 residues long. CDR3 sequence: CASSPGLAGEADTQYF. The CDR3, as DNA: TGTGCCAGCAGCCCGGGACTAGCGGGAGAAGCAGATACGCAGTATTTT.

This clonotype occurred a few times. This chain joins TRBV7-9 and TRBJ1-5, with D hard to call. The germline CDR1 and CDR2 sequences are SEHNR and FQNEAQ (reference sequence). V lost 6 bases and J lost 3, with 15 bases in between. This CDR3 is built from 15 residues. CDR3 sequence (DNA): TGTGCCAGCAGTCCCCACGGGGAAGCCAATCAGCCCCAGCATTTT. Translating gives CASSPHGEANQPQHF.

This sequence joins TRBV11-2 and TRBJ1-4, with no clear D. The CDR3 is 16 residues long. The germline CDR1 and CDR2 sequences are SGHAT and FQNNGV. V was trimmed by 4 bases and J by 5 bases, leaving 17 bases between them. The CDR3 DNA follows: TGTGCCAGCAGCTCCCCGTCCGGCTCACTAAATGAAAAACTGTTTTTT. Its translation: CASSSPSGSLNEKLFF.

This clonotype has a handful of counts. The chain employs TRBV6-6 and TRBJ1-1; D is unresolved. Per the germline V gene, CDR1 is MNHNY and CDR2 is SVGAGI (reference sequence). The CDR3 sequence is 14 residues long. Trimming shortened V by 0 bases and J by 3 bases, and 8 bases separated the two germline ends. CDR3 residues: CASSYSPGDTEAFF. The DNA of the CDR3 is TGTGCCAGCAGTTACTCCCCGGGCGACACTGAAGCTTTCTTT.

The gene calls are TRBV20-1 and TRBJ2-1; 15 bases line up with TRBD2. V was pared by 5 bases and J by 7 bases, with 6 bases of the junction left unmatched. The CDR3 spans 15 residues. Germline V gives CDR1 DFQATT, CDR2 SNEGSKA (reference sequence). The CDR3 DNA follows: TGCAGTGCTTGGGTCGGGACTAGCGGGAGGAATGAGCAGTTCTTC. Its protein is CSAWVGTSGRNEQFF.

This clonotype was seen repeatedly, ten times or more. The J gene is TRBJ2-4, the V gene TRBV18, with TRBD1 identical over 7 bases. CDR1 and CDR2 (germline): KGHSH, LQKENI. After removal of 2 bases from V and 5 bases from J, the junction contained 6 bases not matched to a gene. The CDR3 has 15 amino acids. CDR3 nucleotides: TGTGCCAGCTCACCAACCCCCGGGACAGAAAACATTCAGTACTTC. Protein sequence: CASSPTPGTENIQYF.

This clonotype has a handful of counts. CDR3 bases: TGTGCCAGCTCCTTGGGAACGACGTCTAACTATGGCTACACCTTC. It encodes CASSLGTTSNYGYTF. V gene TRBV7-2 combines with J gene TRBJ1-2; D is undetermined. Germline V CDR1 and CDR2: SGHTA, FQGNSA. V was shortened by 8 bases and J by 0 bases, with 16 bases between the two germline ends. This CDR3 region has 15 residues. The full variable domain, completed using reference TRBV7-2 and TRBJ1-2, is GAGVSQSPSNKVTEKGKDVELRCDPISGHTALYWYRQSLGQGLEFLIYFQGNSAPDKSGLPSDRFSAERTGGSVSTLTIQRTQQEDSAVYLCASSLGTTSNYGYTFGSGTRLTVV.